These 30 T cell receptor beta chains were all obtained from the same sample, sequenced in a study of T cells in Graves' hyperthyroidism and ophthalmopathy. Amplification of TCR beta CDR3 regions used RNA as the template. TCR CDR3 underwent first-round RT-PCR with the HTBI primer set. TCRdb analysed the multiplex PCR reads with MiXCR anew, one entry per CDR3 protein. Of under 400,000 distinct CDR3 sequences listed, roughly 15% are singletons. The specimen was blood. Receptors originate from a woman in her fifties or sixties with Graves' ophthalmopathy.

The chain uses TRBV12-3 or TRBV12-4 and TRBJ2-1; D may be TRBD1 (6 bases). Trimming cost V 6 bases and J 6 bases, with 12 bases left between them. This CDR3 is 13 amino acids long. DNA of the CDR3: TGTGCCAGCAGGCAACAGGGTGGCAATGAGCAGTTCTTC. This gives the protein CASRQQGGNEQFF.

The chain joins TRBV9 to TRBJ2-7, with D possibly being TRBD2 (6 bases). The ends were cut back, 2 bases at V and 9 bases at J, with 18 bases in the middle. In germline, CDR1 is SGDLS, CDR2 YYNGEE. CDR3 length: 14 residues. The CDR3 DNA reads TGTGCCAGCAGCGTGGATATGCGGGACTTGGGGCAGTACTTC. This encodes CASSVDMRDLGQYF.

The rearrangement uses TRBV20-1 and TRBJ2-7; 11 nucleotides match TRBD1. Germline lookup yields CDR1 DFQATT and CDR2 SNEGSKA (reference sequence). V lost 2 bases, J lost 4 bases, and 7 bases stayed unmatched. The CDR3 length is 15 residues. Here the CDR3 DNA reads TGCAGTGCTAGATCCTCGGGACAGGGGGTTTACGAGCAGTACTTC. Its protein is CSARSSGQGVYEQYF.

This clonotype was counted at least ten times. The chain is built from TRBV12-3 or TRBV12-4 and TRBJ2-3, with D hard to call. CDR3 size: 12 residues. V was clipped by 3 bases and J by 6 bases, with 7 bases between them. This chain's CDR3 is CASSFWRDTQYF. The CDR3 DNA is TGTGCCAGCAGTTTTTGGCGGGATACGCAGTATTTT.

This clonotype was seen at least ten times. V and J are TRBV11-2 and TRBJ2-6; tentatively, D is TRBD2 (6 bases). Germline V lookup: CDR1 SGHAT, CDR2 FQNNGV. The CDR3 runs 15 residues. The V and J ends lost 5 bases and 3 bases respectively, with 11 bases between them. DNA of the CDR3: TGTGCCAGCAGCCCAGTGGGAGGTGGGGCCAACGTCCTGACTTTC. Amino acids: CASSPVGGGANVLTF.

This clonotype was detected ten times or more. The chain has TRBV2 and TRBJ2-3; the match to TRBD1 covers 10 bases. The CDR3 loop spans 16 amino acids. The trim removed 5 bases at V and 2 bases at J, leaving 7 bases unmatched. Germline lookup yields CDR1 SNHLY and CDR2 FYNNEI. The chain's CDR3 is CASSSGTGAFTDTQYF. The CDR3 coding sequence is TGTGCCAGCAGTTCTGGGACAGGGGCGTTCACAGATACGCAGTATTTT.

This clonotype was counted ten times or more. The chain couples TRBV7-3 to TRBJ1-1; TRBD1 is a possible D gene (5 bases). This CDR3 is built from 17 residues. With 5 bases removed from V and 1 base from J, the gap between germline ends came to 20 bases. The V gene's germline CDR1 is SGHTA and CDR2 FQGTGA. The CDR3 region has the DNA TGTGCCAGCAGCCCATACCCGGACGCCAGGGCGAACACTGAAGCTTTCTTT. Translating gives CASSPYPDARANTEAFF.

CDR3 bases: TGCAGTGCTCCCCCGGAGGGATTGTACGAGCAGTACTTC. It specifies CSAPPEGLYEQYF. The chain carries TRBV20-1 and TRBJ2-7; the D gene is possibly TRBD2 (6 bases). V lost 5 bases, J lost 4 bases, and 15 bases lay in between. The V gene's germline CDR1 is DFQATT and CDR2 SNEGSKA (reference sequence). The CDR3 has 13 residues.

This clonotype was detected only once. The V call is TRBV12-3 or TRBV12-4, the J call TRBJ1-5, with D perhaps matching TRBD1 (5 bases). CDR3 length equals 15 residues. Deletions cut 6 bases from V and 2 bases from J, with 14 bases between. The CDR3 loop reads CASSVGGIGNQPQHF. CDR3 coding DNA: TGTGCCAGCAGCGTGGGGGGGATTGGCAATCAGCCCCAGCATTTT.

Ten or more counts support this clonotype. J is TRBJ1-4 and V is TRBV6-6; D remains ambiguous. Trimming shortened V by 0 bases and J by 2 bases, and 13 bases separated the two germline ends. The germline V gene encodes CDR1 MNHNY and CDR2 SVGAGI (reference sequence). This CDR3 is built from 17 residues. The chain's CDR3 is CASSYSRRDTTNEKLFF. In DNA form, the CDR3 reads TGTGCCAGCAGTTACTCGAGAAGGGATACGACTAATGAAAAACTGTTTTTT.

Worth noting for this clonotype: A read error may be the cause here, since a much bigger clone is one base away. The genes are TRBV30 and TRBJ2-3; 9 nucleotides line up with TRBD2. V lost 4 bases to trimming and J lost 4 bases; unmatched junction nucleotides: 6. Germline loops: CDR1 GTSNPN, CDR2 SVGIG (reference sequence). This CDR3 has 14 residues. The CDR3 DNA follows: TGTGCCTGGAACCTAGCGGGGAGCGCAGATACGCAGTATTTT. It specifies CAWNLAGSADTQYF.

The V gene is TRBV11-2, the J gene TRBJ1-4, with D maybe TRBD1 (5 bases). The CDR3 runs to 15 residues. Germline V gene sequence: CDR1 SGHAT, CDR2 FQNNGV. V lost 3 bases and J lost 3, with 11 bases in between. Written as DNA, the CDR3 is TGTGCCAGCAGCTTCACAGGCCCGTCTAATGAAAAACTGTTTTTT. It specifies CASSFTGPSNEKLFF.

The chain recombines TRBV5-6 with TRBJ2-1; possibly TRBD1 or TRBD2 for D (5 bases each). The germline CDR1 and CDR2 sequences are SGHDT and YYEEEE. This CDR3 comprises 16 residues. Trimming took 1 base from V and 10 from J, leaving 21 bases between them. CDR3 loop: CASSLLGTPSSQEQFF. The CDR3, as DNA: TGTGCCAGCAGCTTGCTAGGGACCCCCAGTTCGCAGGAGCAGTTCTTC.

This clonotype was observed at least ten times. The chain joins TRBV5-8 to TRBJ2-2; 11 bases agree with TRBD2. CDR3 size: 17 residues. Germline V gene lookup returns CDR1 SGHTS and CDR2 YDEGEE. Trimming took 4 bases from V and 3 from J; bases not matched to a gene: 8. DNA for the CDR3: TGTGCCAGCAGCCATGATACTAGCGGGAGTTACACCGGGGAGCTGTTTTTT. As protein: CASSHDTSGSYTGELFF.

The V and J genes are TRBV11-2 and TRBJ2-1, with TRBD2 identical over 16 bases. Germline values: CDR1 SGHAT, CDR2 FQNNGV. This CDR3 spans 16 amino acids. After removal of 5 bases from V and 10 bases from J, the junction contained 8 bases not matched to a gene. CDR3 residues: CASSTGTSGRAGEQFF. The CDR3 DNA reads TGTGCCAGCAGCACCGGGACTAGCGGGAGGGCGGGCGAGCAGTTCTTC.

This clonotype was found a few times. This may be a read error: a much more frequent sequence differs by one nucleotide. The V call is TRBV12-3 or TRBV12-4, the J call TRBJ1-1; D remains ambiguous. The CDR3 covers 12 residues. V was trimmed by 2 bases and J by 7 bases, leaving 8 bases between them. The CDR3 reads CASSLRGYEAFF. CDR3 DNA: TGTGCCAGCAGTTTACGCGGATATGAAGCTTTCTTT.

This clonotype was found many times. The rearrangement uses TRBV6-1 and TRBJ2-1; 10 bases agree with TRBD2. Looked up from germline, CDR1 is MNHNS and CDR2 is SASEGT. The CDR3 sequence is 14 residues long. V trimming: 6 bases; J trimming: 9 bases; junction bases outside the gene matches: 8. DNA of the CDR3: TGTGCCAGCAGAGCGGGACTAGCGAGGGGTGAGCAGTTCTTC. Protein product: CASRAGLARGEQFF.

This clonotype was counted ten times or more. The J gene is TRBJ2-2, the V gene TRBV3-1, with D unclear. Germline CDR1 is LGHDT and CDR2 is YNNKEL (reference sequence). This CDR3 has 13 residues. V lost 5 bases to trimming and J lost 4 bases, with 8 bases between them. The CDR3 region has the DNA TGTGCCAGCAGCTCCAAATCCACCGGGGAGCTGTTTTTT. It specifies CASSSKSTGELFF. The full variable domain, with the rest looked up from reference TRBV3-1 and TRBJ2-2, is DTAVSQTPKYLVTQMGNDKSIKCEQNLGHDTMYWYKQDSKKFLKIMFSYNNKELIINETVPNRFSPKSPDKAHLNLHINSLELGDSAVYFCASSSKSTGELFFGEGSRLTVL.

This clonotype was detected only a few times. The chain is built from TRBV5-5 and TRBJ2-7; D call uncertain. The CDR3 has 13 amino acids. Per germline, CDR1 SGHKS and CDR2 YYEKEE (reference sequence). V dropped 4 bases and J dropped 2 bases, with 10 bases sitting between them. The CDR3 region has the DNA TGTGCCAGCAGCCCCACACCAACCTACGAGCAGTACTTC. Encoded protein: CASSPTPTYEQYF.

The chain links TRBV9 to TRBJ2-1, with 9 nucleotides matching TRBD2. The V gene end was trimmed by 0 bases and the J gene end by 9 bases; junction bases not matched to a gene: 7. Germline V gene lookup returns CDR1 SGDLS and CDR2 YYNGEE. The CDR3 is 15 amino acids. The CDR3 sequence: CASSVGGRATIEQFF. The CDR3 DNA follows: TGTGCCAGCAGCGTAGGCGGGAGGGCCACCATTGAGCAGTTCTTC.

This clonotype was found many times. For the CDR3, the DNA is TGTGCCTGGAGGGACAGGATGGCCCAACCATCCTACGAGCAGTACTTC. Translation: CAWRDRMAQPSYEQYF. The chain employs TRBV30 and TRBJ2-7; TRBD1 matches at 7 bases. Germline trimming cut 3 bases from V and 1 base from J; bases unmatched to any gene: 12. The length of the CDR3 is 16 residues. Germline CDR1 is GTSNPN and CDR2 is SVGIG (reference sequence).

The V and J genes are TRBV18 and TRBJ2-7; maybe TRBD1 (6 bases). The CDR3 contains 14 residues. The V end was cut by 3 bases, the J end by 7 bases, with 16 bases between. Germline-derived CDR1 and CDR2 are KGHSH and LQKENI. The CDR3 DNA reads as TGTGCCAGCTCACCTTCCCGGGACAATTTAGAGCAGTACTTC. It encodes CASSPSRDNLEQYF. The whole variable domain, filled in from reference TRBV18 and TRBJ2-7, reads NAGVMQNPRHLVRRRGQEARLRCSPMKGHSHVYWYRQLPEEGLKFMVYLQKENIIDESGMPKERFSAEFPKEGPSILRIQQVVRGDSAAYFCASSPSRDNLEQYFGPGTRLTVT.

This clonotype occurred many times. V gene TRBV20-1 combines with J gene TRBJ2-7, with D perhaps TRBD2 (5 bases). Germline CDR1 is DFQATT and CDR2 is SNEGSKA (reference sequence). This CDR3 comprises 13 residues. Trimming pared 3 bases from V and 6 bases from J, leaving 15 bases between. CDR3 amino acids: CSASGAAPSEQYF. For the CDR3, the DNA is TGCAGTGCTAGTGGAGCGGCACCCTCCGAGCAGTACTTC.

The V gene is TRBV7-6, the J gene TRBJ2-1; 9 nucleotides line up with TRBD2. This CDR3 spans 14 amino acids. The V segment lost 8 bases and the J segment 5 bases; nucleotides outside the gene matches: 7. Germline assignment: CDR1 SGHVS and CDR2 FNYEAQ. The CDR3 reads CASVWGGRDNEQFF. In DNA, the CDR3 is TGTGCCAGCGTCTGGGGCGGGAGGGACAATGAGCAGTTCTTC.

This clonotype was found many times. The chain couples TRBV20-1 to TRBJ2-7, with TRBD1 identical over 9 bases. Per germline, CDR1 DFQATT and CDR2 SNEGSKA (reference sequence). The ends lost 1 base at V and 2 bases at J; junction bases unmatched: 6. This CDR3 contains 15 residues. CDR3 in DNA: TGCAGTGCTAGAGCTCCGGGACAGGGCACCTACGAGCAGTACTTC. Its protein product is CSARAPGQGTYEQYF.

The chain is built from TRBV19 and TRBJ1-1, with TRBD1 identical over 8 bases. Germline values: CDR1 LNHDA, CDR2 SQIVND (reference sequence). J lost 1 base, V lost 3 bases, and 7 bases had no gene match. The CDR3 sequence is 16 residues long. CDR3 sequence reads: CASSMVQGAGNTEAFF. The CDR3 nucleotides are TGTGCCAGTAGTATGGTCCAGGGGGCCGGGAACACTGAAGCTTTCTTT.

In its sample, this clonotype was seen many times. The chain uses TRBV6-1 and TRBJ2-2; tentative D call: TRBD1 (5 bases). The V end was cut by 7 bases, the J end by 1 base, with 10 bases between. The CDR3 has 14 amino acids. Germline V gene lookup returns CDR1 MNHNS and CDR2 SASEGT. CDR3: CASTWTRNTGELFF. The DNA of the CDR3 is TGTGCCAGCACCTGGACAAGGAACACCGGGGAGCTGTTTTTT.

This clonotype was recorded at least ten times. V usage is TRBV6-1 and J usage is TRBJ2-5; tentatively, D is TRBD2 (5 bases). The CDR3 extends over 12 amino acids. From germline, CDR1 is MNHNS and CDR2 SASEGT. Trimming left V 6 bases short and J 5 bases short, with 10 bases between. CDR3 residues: CASSERGETQYF. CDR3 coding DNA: TGTGCCAGCAGCGAAAGAGGGGAGACCCAGTACTTC.

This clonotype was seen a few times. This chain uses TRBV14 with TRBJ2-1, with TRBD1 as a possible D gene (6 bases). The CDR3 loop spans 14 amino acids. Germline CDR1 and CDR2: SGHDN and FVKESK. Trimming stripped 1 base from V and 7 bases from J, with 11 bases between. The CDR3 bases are TGTGCCAGCAGCCAAGCACAGGGTGGGAATGAGCAGTTCTTC. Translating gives CASSQAQGGNEQFF.

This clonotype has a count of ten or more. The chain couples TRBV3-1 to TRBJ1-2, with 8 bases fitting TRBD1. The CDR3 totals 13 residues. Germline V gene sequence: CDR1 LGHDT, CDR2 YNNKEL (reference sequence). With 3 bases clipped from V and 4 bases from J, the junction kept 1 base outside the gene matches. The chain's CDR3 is CASSQTGAYGYTF. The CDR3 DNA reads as TGTGCCAGCAGCCAGACAGGGGCCTATGGCTACACCTTC. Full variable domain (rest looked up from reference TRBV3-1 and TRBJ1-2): DTAVSQTPKYLVTQMGNDKSIKCEQNLGHDTMYWYKQDSKKFLKIMFSYNNKELIINETVPNRFSPKSPDKAHLNLHINSLELGDSAVYFCASSQTGAYGYTFGSGTRLTVV.